This T cell receptor (beta chain) came from a study of T cell responses to AZD1222 COVID-19 vaccine. Produced via immunoSEQ multiplex PCR; TCRdb's table is partial and in-frame only. The sample consists of 100,000 to 150,000 clones, approximately 86% of them appearing once. Remarks on this clone: The target antigen is unknown.

Study conclusions and caveats: It was only after the peak T cell response that any repertoires were sampled. Baseline seropositivity occurred in only a handful of AZD1222 recipients.

Germline V gene sequence: CDR1 LNHDA, CDR2 SQIVND (reference sequence). The CDR3 is 14 residues long. V lost 5 bases and J 5 bases, leaving 15 bases between the germline ends. The rearrangement uses TRBV19 and TRBJ2-5; D is undetermined. Sequencing used peripheral blood, obtained on day 0 of AZD1222 vaccination. The sequence derives from an adult in good health. As DNA, the CDR3 is TGTGCCAGTAGTTCTCCCCGTGTCGGGGAGACCCAGTACTTC. Amino acids: CASSSPRVGETQYF.